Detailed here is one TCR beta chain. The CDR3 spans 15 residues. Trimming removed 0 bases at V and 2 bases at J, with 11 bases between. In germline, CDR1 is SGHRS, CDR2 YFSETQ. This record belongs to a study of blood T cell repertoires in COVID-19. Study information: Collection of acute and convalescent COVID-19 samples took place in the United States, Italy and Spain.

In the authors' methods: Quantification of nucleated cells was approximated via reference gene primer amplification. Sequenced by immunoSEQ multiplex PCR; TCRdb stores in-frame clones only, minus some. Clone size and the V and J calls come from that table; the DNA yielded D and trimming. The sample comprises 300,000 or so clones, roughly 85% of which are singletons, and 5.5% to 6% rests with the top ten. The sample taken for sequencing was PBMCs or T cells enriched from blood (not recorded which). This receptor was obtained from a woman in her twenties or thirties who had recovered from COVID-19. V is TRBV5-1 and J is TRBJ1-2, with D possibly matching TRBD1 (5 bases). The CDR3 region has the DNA TGCGCCAGCAGCTTGGCGGGGGTGACGAACTATGGCTACACCTTC. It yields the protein CASSLAGVTNYGYTF.